A single sample gave rise to the 25 T cell receptor beta chains below, sequenced in a study of graft-versus-host responses after intestinal transplantation. Sequencing was performed with immunoSEQ multiplex PCR; in TCRdb, only in-frame clones are kept and a portion is missing. The sample lists about 54,000 clones, roughly nine tenths occurring once. The input for sequencing was PBMCs, taken nearly 670 days after intestinal transplant. Receptors were obtained from a human patient who received an intestinal transplant, so some T cells may come from the graft donor.

The rearrangement joins TRBV7-9 to TRBJ2-7; maybe TRBD1 (5 bases). Germline-derived CDR1 and CDR2 are SEHNR and FQNEAQ (reference sequence). Between the trimmed V and J ends, which lost 4 bases and 6 bases, there was a span of 13 bases. The CDR3 has 13 amino acids. CDR3 loop: CASSSQGSGEQYF. The CDR3 DNA follows: TGTGCCAGCAGCTCCCAGGGCTCGGGCGAGCAGTACTTC. Looking up the rest from reference TRBV7-9 and TRBJ2-7 gives the full variable domain: DTGVSQNPRHKITKRGQNVTFRCDPISEHNRLYWYRQTLGQGPEFLTYFQNEAQLEKSRLLSDRFSAERPKGSFSTLEIQRTEQGDSAMYLCASSSQGSGEQYFGPGTRLTVT.

This sequence joins TRBV6-1 and TRBJ2-7, with 7 bases aligning to TRBD1. The V gene end was trimmed by 6 bases and the J gene end by 3 bases; junction bases not matched to a gene: 2. This CDR3 comprises 12 residues. The V gene's germline CDR1 is MNHNS and CDR2 SASEGT. CDR3 sequence reads: CASSWDSYEQYF. The CDR3 nucleotides read TGTGCCAGCAGCTGGGACAGCTACGAGCAGTACTTC.

The chain uses TRBV5-6 and TRBJ1-6; a weak D match, TRBD1 (6 bases). Trimming pared 3 bases from V and 7 bases from J, leaving 17 bases between. CDR1 and CDR2 from the germline V gene are SGHDT and YYEEEE. The CDR3 runs to 16 residues. CDR3 loop: CASSSRGGGQNSPLHF. For the CDR3, the DNA is TGTGCCAGCAGCTCTCGGGGAGGGGGGCAGAATTCACCCCTCCACTTT.

This chain joins TRBV6-1 and TRBJ1-1; D is unclear. This CDR3 is built from 13 residues. Germline V CDR1 and CDR2: MNHNS, SASEGT. V lost 6 bases to trimming and J lost 0 bases, with 8 bases between them. The CDR3 region is CASRWGMNTEAFF. In DNA, the CDR3 is TGTGCCAGCAGATGGGGAATGAACACTGAAGCTTTCTTT.

The J gene is TRBJ2-5, the V gene TRBV4-2, with D perhaps TRBD1 (7 bases). Germline V gene sequence: CDR1 LGHNA, CDR2 YNFKEQ. The germline V and J ends were trimmed by 0 bases and 2 bases, with 10 bases remaining between them. The CDR3 sequence is 15 residues long. CDR3 loop: CASSQDRGTQETQYF. The DNA for the CDR3 is TGTGCCAGCAGCCAAGACAGGGGGACTCAAGAGACCCAGTACTTC.

The V gene is TRBV6-5, the J gene TRBJ2-1; either TRBD1 or TRBD2 may fit D (6 bases each). The germline V gene encodes CDR1 MNHEY and CDR2 SVGAGI. CDR3 length: 13 residues. Trimming left V 7 bases short and J 9 bases short, with 16 bases between. CDR3 residues: CASTNWGAGEQFF. The CDR3 nucleotides are TGTGCCAGCACCAACTGGGGGGCGGGTGAGCAGTTCTTC.

The CDR3 DNA sequence: TGCAGCGCCCGGGTCCTCCCCACAGATACGCAGTATTTT. Amino acid sequence: CSARVLPTDTQYF. The V call is TRBV29-1, the J call TRBJ2-3, with D unclear. The CDR3 is 13 amino acids. Trimming took off 7 bases at V and 2 bases at J, with 13 bases between the two ends. From germline, CDR1 is SQVTM and CDR2 ANQGSEA.

The chain links TRBV7-6 to TRBJ1-3, with D possibly TRBD1 on 5 matching bases. Germline V CDR1 and CDR2: SGHVS, FNYEAQ. This CDR3 contains 15 residues. Trimming removed 5 bases from V and 4 bases from J, with 15 bases in between. The CDR3 loop reads CASSNRQTPGNTIYF. CDR3 nucleotide sequence: TGTGCCAGCAGCAACCGACAGACCCCCGGAAACACCATATATTTT.

The V and J genes are TRBV18 and TRBJ2-1, with D tentatively TRBD1 (7 bases). The CDR3 has 15 amino acids. Trimming took 6 bases from V and 7 from J, leaving 19 bases between them. Germline CDR1 is KGHSH and CDR2 is LQKENI. Written as DNA, the CDR3 is TGTGCCAGCTCCCTAGGGACAGTGGGGGGAAATGAGCAGTTCTTC. Protein: CASSLGTVGGNEQFF.

This chain uses TRBV6-1 with TRBJ2-3, with D possibly matching TRBD1 (6 bases). This CDR3 has 13 amino acids. Trimming pared 6 bases from V and 5 bases from J, leaving 12 bases between. CDR1 MNHNS and CDR2 SASEGT come from the germline V gene. The CDR3 sequence is CASRATGKDTQYF. The CDR3 DNA reads as TGTGCCAGCAGAGCAACAGGGAAAGATACGCAGTATTTT.

The chain combines TRBV7-8 with TRBJ2-7; perhaps TRBD1 as D (6 bases). The CDR3 sequence is 13 residues long. The V end lost 0 bases, the J end lost 9 bases, and 12 bases lay between the germline ends. Germline CDR1 reads SGHVS; CDR2 reads FQNEAQ. Here the CDR3 DNA reads TGTGCCAGCAGCTTAGCGGGACAACTGGGGCAGTACTTC. Amino acid sequence: CASSLAGQLGQYF.

The chain has TRBV7-2 and TRBJ2-5; TRBD2 aligns across 10 bases. V lost 4 bases to trimming and J lost 5 bases; unmatched junction nucleotides: 10. Germline-derived CDR1 and CDR2 are SGHTA and FQGNSA. The CDR3 sequence is 16 residues long. The CDR3 loop reads CASSSSTSGLGETQYF. The DNA for the CDR3 is TGTGCCAGCAGCTCCTCGACTAGCGGGCTTGGGGAGACCCAGTACTTC.

CDR3: CASSLVDETQYF. The CDR3 bases are TGTGCCAGCAGCTTAGTGGACGAGACCCAGTACTTC. The V gene is TRBV7-9, the J gene TRBJ2-5; D is uncertain. Trimming shortened V by 1 base and J by 5 bases, and 5 bases separated the two germline ends. CDR3 length equals 12 residues. Looked up from germline, CDR1 is SEHNR and CDR2 is FQNEAQ (reference sequence).

This chain links TRBV5-1 with TRBJ2-5; 8 nucleotides line up with TRBD2. The germline V gene encodes CDR1 SGHRS and CDR2 YFSETQ. The CDR3 runs 17 residues. J lost 4 bases, V lost 3 bases, and 14 bases had no gene match. CDR3 DNA: TGCGCCAGCAGCTCGTTGGGAGCGGGGGTTGCTGGAGAGACCCAGTACTTC. Translation gives CASSSLGAGVAGETQYF.

The rearrangement uses TRBV19 and TRBJ1-4, with no clear D. Trimming left V 7 bases short and J 3 bases short, with 15 bases between. This CDR3 spans 15 amino acids. Germline CDR1 LNHDA, CDR2 SQIVND (reference sequence). CDR3 region: CASTDRGHANEKLFF. The CDR3 DNA is TGTGCCAGTACAGATCGCGGGCATGCTAATGAAAAACTGTTTTTT.

In its sample, this clone was seen a few times. The V call is TRBV20-1, the J call TRBJ1-1; possibly TRBD1 for D (5 bases). This CDR3 has 11 residues. Germline CDR1 is DFQATT and CDR2 is SNEGSKA (reference sequence). V was pared by 3 bases and J by 7 bases, with 9 bases between. The CDR3 loop is CSASGGVEAFF. The CDR3 nucleotides are TGCAGTGCTAGTGGGGGGGTTGAAGCTTTCTTT.

The chain uses TRBV19 and TRBJ2-3; TRBD2 matches 11 bases. CDR1 is LNHDA and CDR2 is SQIVND in the germline V gene (reference sequence). The length of the CDR3 is 17 residues. After removal of 4 bases from V and 5 bases from J, the junction contained 11 bases not matched to a gene. The DNA for the CDR3 is TGTGCCAGTAGTACCCTCCCGACTAGCGGGGTTAAAGATACGCAGTATTTT. Protein product: CASSTLPTSGVKDTQYF. The variable domain in full, completed from reference TRBV19 and TRBJ2-3, reads DGGITQSPKYLFRKEGQNVTLSCEQNLNHDAMYWYRQDPGQGLRLIYYSQIVNDFQKGDIAEGYSVSREKKESFPLTVTSAQKNPTAFYLCASSTLPTSGVKDTQYFGPGTRLTVL.

The V gene is TRBV9, the J gene TRBJ1-6; D unresolved. V was cut by 2 bases and J by 5 bases, with 14 bases left in between. This CDR3 comprises 16 residues. Germline V gives CDR1 SGDLS, CDR2 YYNGEE. CDR3 residues: CASSVGVVENNSPLHF. The CDR3 region has the DNA TGTGCCAGCAGCGTCGGGGTTGTCGAAAATAATTCACCCCTCCACTTT.

The chain links TRBV2 to TRBJ2-7; D uncertain. Germline V gene data show CDR1 as SNHLY and CDR2 as FYNNEI. The V end was cut by 6 bases, the J end by 12 bases, with 15 bases between. This CDR3 is built from 11 residues. This CDR3 is CASRLGKAPYF. The CDR3, as DNA: TGTGCCAGCAGGTTGGGCAAGGCGCCGTACTTC.

In DNA, the CDR3 is TGTGCCAGCAGCCAGTTACCTACAGGGAATTCACCCCTCCACTTT. Its protein is CASSQLPTGNSPLHF. The chain carries TRBV5-4 and TRBJ1-6; TRBD1 might be the D (6 bases). The germline gives CDR1 SGHNT, CDR2 YYREEE (reference sequence). The length of the CDR3 is 15 residues. With 4 bases removed from V and 7 bases from J, the gap between germline ends came to 15 bases.

The chain uses TRBV19 and TRBJ1-6, with D possibly being TRBD1 (6 bases). Germline V gene sequence: CDR1 LNHDA, CDR2 SQIVND (reference sequence). The ends were cut back, 7 bases at V and 5 bases at J, with 18 bases in the middle. This CDR3 contains 16 residues. The CDR3 here is CASTLRGGADNSPLHF. The CDR3 DNA reads TGTGCCAGTACCTTACGGGGGGGCGCGGATAATTCACCCCTCCACTTT.

The chain has TRBV29-1 and TRBJ2-7, with 9 nucleotides matching TRBD1. Germline values: CDR1 SQVTM, CDR2 ANQGSEA. The CDR3 length is 14 residues. Losses at the gene ends were 4 bases for V and 6 bases for J; bases not matched to a gene: 10. This CDR3 reads CSVGENRGRSEQYF. CDR3 nucleotides: TGCAGCGTTGGGGAAAACAGGGGGCGCTCCGAGCAGTACTTC.

J is TRBJ2-3 and V is TRBV7-9; D remains ambiguous. CDR1 and CDR2 from the germline V gene are SEHNR and FQNEAQ (reference sequence). This CDR3 is 13 amino acids long. Trimming removed 5 bases at V and 3 bases at J, with 9 bases between. CDR3 nucleotides: TGTGCCAGCAGCCGGGCCGGTACAGATACGCAGTATTTT. Translating it yields CASSRAGTDTQYF.

This rearrangement joins TRBV6-5 to TRBJ2-7; possibly TRBD1 for D (6 bases). Trimming took off 2 bases at V and 4 bases at J, with 15 bases between the two ends. In germline, CDR1 is MNHEY, CDR2 SVGAGI. The CDR3 sequence is 15 residues long. CDR3 region: CASSYGSGGGYEQYF. The CDR3 coding sequence is TGTGCCAGCAGTTACGGATCTGGGGGCGGTTACGAGCAGTACTTC.

This clone has only a few counts. V and J are TRBV6-1 and TRBJ1-5; D is possibly TRBD1 (5 bases). Deletions cut 10 bases from V and 6 bases from J, with 19 bases between. Germline V gene sequence: CDR1 MNHNS, CDR2 SASEGT. The CDR3 runs 14 residues. CDR3: CAINSGTPSQPQHF. In nucleotides, the CDR3 is TGTGCCATCAACTCAGGGACCCCCAGTCAGCCCCAGCATTTT.